This TCR beta chain came from a study of CD8 T cells in ankylosing spondylitis. Study-level findings and limits: Reactive arthritis synovial fluid and blood previously showed some of these motif variants.

This clonotype was picked up many times. Its matching antigen is unknown. Generation of TCR beta libraries employed quantitative 5'-RACE incorporating molecular barcodes. TCRdb reanalysed the 5' RACE reads using MiXCR and keeps one entry per CDR3 protein. The sample includes approximately 92,000 distinct CDR3 sequences, 7.5% to 9% of them seen just once. The origin of this receptor is a male donor with ankylosing spondylitis or in good health (not recorded which). Sequencing input: blood, either unsorted or a sorted T cell fraction (not recorded which).

The chain's CDR3 is CATSDVGRDNEQFF. DNA for the CDR3: TGTGCCACCAGTGATGTCGGTAGGGACAATGAGCAGTTCTTC. V gene TRBV24-1 combines with J gene TRBJ2-1; D remains unclear. The CDR3 has 14 amino acids. Germline V gene sequence: CDR1 KGHDR, CDR2 SFDVKD. Deletions cut 3 bases from V and 5 bases from J, with 10 bases between.